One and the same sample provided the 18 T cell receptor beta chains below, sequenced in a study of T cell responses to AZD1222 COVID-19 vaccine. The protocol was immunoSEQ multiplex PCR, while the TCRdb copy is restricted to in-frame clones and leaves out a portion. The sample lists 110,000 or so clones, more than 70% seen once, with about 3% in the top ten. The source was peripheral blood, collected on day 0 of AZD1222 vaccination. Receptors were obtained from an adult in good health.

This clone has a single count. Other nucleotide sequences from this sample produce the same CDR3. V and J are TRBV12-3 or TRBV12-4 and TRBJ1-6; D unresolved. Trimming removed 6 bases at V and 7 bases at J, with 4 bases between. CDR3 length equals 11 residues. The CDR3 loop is CASRGNSPLHF. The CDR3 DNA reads TGTGCCAGCAGAGGGAATTCACCCCTCCACTTT.

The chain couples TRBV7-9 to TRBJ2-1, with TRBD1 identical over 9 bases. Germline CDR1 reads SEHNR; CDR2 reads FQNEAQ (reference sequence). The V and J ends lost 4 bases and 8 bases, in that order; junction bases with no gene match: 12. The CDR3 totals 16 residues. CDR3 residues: CASSSNPGQGSHEQFF. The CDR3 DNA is TGTGCCAGCAGCTCCAACCCGGGACAGGGTAGCCATGAGCAGTTCTTC. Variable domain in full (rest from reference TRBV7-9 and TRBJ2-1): DTGVSQNPRHKITKRGQNVTFRCDPISEHNRLYWYRQTLGQGPEFLTYFQNEAQLEKSRLLSDRFSAERPKGSFSTLEIQRTEQGDSAMYLCASSSNPGQGSHEQFFGPGTRLTVL.

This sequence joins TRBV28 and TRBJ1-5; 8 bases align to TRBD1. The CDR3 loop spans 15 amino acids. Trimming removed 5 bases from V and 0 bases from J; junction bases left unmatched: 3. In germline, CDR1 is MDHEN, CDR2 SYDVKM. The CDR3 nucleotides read TGTGCCAGCAGTCAGACAGGGGTTAGCAATCAGCCCCAGCATTTT. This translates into CASSQTGVSNQPQHF.

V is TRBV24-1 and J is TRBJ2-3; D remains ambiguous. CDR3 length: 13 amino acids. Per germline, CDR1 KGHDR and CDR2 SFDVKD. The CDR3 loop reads CAAQTPGTDTQYF. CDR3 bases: TGTGCGGCTCAGACACCCGGCACAGATACGCAGTATTTT.

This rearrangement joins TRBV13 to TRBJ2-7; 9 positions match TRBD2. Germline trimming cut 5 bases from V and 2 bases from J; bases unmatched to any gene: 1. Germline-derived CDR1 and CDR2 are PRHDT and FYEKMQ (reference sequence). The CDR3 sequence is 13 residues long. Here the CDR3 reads CASSGGGAYEQYF. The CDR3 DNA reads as TGTGCCAGCAGCGGCGGGGGGGCCTACGAGCAGTACTTC.

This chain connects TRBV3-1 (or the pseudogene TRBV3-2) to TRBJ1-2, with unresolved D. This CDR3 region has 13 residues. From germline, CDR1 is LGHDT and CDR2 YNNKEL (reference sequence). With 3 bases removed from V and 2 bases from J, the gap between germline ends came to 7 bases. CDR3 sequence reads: CASSQARNYGYTF. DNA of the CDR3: TGTGCCAGCAGCCAGGCCCGGAACTATGGCTACACCTTC.

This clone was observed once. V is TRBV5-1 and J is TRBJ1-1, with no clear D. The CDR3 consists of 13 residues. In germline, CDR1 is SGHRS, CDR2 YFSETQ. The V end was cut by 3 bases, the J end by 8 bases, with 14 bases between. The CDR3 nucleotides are TGCGCCAGCAGCTACGCACTCGAGGTCGAAGCTTTCTTT. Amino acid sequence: CASSYALEVEAFF. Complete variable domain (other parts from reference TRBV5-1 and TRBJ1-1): KAGVTQTPRYLIKTRGQQVTLSCSPISGHRSVSWYQQTPGQGLQFLFEYFSETQRNKGNFPGRFSGRQFSNSRSEMNVSTLELGDSALYLCASSYALEVEAFFGQGTRLTVV.

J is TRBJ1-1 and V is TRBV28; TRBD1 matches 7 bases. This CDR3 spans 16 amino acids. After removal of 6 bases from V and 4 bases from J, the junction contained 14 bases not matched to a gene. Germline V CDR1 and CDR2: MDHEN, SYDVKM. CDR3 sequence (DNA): TGTGCCAGCAGCCCGACACAGGGGTTCGGGAGCACTGAAGCTTTCTTT. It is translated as CASSPTQGFGSTEAFF. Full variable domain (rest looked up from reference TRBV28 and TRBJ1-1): DVKVTQSSRYLVKRTGEKVFLECVQDMDHENMFWYRQDPGLGLRLIYFSYDVKMKEKGDIPEGYSVSREKKERFSLILESASTNQTSMYLCASSPTQGFGSTEAFFGQGTRLTVV.

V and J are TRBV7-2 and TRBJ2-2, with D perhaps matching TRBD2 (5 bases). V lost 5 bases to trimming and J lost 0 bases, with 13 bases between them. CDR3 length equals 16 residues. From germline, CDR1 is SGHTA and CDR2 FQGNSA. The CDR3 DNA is TGTGCCAGCAGCCCCAGAGGGCTAGCGAACACCGGGGAGCTGTTTTTT. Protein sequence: CASSPRGLANTGELFF.

The CDR3 reads CASTRDRDGYEQYF. The DNA for the CDR3 is TGCGCCAGCACCCGGGACAGGGACGGCTACGAGCAGTACTTC. The chain links TRBV5-1 to TRBJ2-7; 9 bases are shared with TRBD1. This CDR3 has 14 residues. After removal of 6 bases from V and 3 bases from J, the junction contained 7 bases not matched to a gene. CDR1 SGHRS and CDR2 YFSETQ come from the germline V gene.

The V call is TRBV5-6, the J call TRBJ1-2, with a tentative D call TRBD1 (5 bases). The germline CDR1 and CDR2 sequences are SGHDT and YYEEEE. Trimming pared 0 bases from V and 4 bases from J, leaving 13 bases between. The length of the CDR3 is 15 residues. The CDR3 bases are TGTGCCAGCAGCTTGGCCCTACAGGCGGTCTATGGCTACACCTTC. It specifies CASSLALQAVYGYTF. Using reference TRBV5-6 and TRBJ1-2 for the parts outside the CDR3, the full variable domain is DAGVTQSPTHLIKTRGQQVTLRCSPKSGHDTVSWYQQALGQGPQFIFQYYEEEERQRGNFPDRFSGHQFPNYSSELNVNALLLGDSALYLCASSLALQAVYGYTFGSGTRLTVV.

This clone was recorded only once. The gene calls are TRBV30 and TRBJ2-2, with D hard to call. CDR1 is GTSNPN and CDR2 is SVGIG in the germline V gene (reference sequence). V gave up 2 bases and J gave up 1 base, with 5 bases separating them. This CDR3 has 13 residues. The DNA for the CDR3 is TGTGCCTGGAGTAGGCAGAACACCGGGGAGCTGTTTTTT. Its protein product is CAWSRQNTGELFF.

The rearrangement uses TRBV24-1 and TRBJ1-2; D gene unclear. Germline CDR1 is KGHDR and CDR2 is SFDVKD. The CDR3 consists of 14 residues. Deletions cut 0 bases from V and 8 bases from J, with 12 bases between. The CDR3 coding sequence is TGTGCCACCAGTGATTTGGTCGCAGTGACGGGCTACACCTTC. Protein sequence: CATSDLVAVTGYTF.

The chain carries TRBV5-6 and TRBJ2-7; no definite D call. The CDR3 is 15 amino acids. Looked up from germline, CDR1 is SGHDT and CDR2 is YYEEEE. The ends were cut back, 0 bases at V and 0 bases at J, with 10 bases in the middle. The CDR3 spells CASSLVAFSSYEQYF. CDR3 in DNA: TGTGCCAGCAGCTTGGTGGCTTTCAGCTCCTACGAGCAGTACTTC.

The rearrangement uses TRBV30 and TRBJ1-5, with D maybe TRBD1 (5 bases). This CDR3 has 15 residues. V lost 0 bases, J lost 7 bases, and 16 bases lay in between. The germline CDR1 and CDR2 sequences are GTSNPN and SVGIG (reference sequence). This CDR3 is CAWSVRGRDLQPQHF. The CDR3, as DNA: TGTGCCTGGAGTGTACGAGGGAGGGACTTGCAGCCCCAGCATTTT.

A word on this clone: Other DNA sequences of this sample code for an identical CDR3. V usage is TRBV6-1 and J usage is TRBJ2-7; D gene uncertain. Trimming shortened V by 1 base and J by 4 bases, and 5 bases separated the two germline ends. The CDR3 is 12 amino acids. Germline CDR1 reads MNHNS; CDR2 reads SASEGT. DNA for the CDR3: TGTGCCAGCAGTGAAGGTCCGTACGAGCAGTACTTC. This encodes CASSEGPYEQYF.

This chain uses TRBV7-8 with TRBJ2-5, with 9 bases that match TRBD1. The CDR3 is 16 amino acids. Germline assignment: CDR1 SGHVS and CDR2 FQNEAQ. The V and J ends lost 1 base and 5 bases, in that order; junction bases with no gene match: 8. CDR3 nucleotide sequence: TGTGCCAGCAGCTTAGTGGGGACAGGGTCGAGGGAGACCCAGTACTTC. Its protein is CASSLVGTGSRETQYF.

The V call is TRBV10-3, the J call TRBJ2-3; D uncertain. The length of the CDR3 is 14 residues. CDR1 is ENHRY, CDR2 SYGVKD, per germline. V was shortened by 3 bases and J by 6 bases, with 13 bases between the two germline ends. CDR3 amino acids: CAISDSKRSDTQYF. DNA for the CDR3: TGTGCCATCAGTGACTCTAAAAGATCGGATACGCAGTATTTT.